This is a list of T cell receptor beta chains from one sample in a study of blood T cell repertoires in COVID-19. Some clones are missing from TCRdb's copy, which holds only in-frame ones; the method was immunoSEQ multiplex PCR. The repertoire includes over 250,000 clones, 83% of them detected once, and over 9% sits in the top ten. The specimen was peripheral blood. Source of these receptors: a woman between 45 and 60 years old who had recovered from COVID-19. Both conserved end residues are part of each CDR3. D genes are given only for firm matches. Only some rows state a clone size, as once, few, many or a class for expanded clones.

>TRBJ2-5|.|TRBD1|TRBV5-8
CASSSSPGQGLTQYF
TGTGCCAGCAGCAGTTCACCGGGACAGGGGCTCACCCAGTACTTC
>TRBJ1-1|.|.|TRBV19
CASMWAGSSRAFF
TGTGCCAGCATGTGGGCAGGTTCGTCACGAGCTTTCTTT
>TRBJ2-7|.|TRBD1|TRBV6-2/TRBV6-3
CASSYPWGYRTGDYEQYF
TGTGCCAGCAGTTACCCATGGGGGTACAGGACAGGTGACTACGAGCAGTACTTC
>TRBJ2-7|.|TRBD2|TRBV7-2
CASSLTGSGVSYEQYF
TGTGCCAGCAGCCTCACGGGTAGCGGGGTGTCCTACGAGCAGTACTTC
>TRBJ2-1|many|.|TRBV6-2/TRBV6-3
CASSYYRNNEQFF
TGTGCCAGCAGTTATTACAGGAACAATGAGCAGTTCTTC
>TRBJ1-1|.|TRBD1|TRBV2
CASSTGGAYGFGAFF
TGTGCCAGCAGCACAGGGGGCGCTTACGGATTTGGGGCTTTCTTT
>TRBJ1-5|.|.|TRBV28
CARLRSRGTPSNQPQHF
TGTGCCAGGCTACGGTCGCGGGGGACACCTAGCAATCAGCCCCAGCATTTT
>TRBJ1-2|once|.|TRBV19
CASGPRAASYGYTF
TGTGCCAGCGGCCCGAGAGCAGCTAGTTATGGCTACACCTTC
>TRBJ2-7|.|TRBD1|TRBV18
CASSPGTEHEQYF
TGTGCCAGCTCCCCCGGGACAGAGCACGAGCAGTACTTC
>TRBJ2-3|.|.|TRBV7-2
CASSFSGGITDTQYF
TGTGCCAGCAGCTTTTCCGGCGGAATCACAGATACGCAGTATTTT
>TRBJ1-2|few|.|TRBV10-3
CAISESVRGYTF
TGTGCCATCAGTGAGTCCGTGAGAGGCTACACCTTC
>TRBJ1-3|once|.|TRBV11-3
CASSSGGRNTIYF
TGTGCCAGCAGCTCGGGAGGGAGAAACACCATATATTTT
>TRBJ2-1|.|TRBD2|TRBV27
CASRGLAGINEQFF
TGTGCCAGCAGGGGACTAGCGGGGATCAATGAGCAGTTCTTC
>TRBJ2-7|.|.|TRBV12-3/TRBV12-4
CASGNQAGSEQYF
TGTGCCAGCGGGAATCAGGCGGGGAGCGAGCAGTACTTC
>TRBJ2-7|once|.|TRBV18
CASSPTWRSYEQYF
TGTGCCAGCTCACCAACCTGGAGGAGCTACGAGCAGTACTTC
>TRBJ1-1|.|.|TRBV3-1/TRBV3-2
CASSQAGRNTEAFF
TGTGCCAGCAGCCAAGCGGGAAGGAACACTGAAGCTTTCTTT
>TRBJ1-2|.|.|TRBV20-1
CSAARGGVYTF
TGCAGTGCCGCCCGTGGGGGCGTCTACACCTTC
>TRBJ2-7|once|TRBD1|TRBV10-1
CASQSPPGQGVYEQYF
TGCGCCAGCCAATCCCCCCCCGGACAGGGGGTCTACGAGCAGTACTTC
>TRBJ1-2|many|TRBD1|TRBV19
CASTRGAVNGYTF
TGTGCCAGTACCAGGGGGGCGGTGAATGGCTACACCTTC
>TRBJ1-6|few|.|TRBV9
CASSPQDNSPLHF
TGTGCCAGCAGCCCCCAGGATAATTCACCCCTCCACTTT
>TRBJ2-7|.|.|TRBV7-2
CASSFTPGSYEQYF
TGTGCCAGCAGCTTCACGCCGGGCTCCTACGAGCAGTACTTC
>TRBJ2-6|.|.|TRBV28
CASSGQTGGANVLTF
TGTGCCAGCAGTGGTCAGACGGGTGGGGCCAACGTCCTGACTTTC